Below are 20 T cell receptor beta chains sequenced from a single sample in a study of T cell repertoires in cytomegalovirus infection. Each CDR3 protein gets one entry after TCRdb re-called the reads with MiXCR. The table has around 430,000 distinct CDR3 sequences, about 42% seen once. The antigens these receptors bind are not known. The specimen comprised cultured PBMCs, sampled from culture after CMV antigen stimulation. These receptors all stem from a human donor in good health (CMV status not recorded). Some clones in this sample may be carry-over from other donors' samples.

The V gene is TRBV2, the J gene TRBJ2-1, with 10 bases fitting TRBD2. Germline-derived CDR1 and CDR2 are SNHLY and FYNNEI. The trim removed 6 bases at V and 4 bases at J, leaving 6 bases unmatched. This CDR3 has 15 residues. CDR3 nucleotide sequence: TGTGCCAGCAGGCCGGGACTAGCGTTGTACAATGAGCAGTTCTTC. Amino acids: CASRPGLALYNEQFF.

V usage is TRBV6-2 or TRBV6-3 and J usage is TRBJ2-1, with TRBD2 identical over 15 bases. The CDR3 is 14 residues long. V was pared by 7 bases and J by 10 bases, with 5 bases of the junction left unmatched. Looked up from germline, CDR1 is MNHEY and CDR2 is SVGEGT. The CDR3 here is CASKGLAGGGEQFF. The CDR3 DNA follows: TGTGCCAGCAAGGGACTAGCGGGAGGTGGGGAGCAGTTCTTC.

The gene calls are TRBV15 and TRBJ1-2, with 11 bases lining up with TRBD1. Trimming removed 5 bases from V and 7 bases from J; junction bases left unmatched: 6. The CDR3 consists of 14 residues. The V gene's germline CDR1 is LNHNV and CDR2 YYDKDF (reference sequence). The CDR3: CATSGQGAFGGYTF. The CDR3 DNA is TGTGCCACCAGCGGACAGGGGGCCTTTGGTGGCTACACCTTC.

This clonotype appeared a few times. Here the CDR3 DNA reads TGTGCCAGCACCCCAGGGTATGTAAACACTGAAGCTTTCTTT. Translated, it gives CASTPGYVNTEAFF. The genes are TRBV12-3 or TRBV12-4 and TRBJ1-1; D is possibly TRBD1 (5 bases). V lost 7 bases and J lost 2, with 14 bases in between. This CDR3 spans 14 amino acids.

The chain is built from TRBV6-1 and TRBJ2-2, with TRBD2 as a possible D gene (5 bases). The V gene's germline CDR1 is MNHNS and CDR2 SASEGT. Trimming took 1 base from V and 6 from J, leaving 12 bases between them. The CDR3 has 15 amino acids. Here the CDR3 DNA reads TGTGCCAGCAGTGAAGAGGCTAGCTACCCCGGGGAGCTGTTTTTT. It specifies CASSEEASYPGELFF.

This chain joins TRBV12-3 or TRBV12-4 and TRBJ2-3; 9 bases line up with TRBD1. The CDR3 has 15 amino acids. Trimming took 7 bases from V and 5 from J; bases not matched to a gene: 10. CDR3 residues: CASTPGTGYGDTQYF. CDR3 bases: TGTGCCAGCACCCCCGGGACAGGGTACGGAGATACGCAGTATTTT.

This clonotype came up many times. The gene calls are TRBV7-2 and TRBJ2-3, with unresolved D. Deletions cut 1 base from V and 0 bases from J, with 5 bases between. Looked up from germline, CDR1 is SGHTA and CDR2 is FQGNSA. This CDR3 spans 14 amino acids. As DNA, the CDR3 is TGTGCCAGCAGCTTAGTGGCTAGCACAGATACGCAGTATTTT. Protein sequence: CASSLVASTDTQYF.

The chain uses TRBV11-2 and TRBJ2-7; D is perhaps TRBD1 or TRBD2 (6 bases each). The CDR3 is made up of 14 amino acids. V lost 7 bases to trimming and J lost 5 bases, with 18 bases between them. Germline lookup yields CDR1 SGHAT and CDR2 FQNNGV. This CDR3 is CASTKEWGADEQYF. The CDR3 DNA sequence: TGTGCCAGCACTAAAGAGTGGGGGGCGGACGAGCAGTACTTC.

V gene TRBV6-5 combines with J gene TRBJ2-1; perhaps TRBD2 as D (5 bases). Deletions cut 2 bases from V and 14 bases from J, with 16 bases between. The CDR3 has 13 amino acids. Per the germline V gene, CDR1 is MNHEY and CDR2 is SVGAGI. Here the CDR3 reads CASSYPSGVEEFF. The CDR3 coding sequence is TGTGCCAGCAGTTACCCCTCCGGGGTGGAGGAGTTCTTC.

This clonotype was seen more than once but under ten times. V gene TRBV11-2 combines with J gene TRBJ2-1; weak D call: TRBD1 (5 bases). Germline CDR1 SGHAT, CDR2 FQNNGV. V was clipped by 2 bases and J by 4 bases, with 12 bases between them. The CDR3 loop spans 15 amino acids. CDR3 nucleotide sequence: TGTGCCAGCAGCTTAAGCCTAGACAGTTACAATGAGCAGTTCTTC. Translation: CASSLSLDSYNEQFF.

CDR3 bases: TGTGCCAGCAGCTTAGGGACAGGGGATGGTGAAAAACTGTTTTTT. Encoded protein: CASSLGTGDGEKLFF. The chain combines TRBV7-2 with TRBJ1-4, with 9 bases that match TRBD1. Germline CDR1 and CDR2: SGHTA and FQGNSA. Trimming took 1 base from V and 7 from J; bases not matched to a gene: 4. There are 15 residues in the CDR3.

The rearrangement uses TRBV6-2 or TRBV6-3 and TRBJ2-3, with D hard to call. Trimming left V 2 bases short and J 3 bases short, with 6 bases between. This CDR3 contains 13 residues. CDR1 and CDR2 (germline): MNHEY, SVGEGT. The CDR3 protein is CASSYIVTDTQYF. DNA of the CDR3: TGTGCCAGCAGTTACATAGTAACAGATACGCAGTATTTT.

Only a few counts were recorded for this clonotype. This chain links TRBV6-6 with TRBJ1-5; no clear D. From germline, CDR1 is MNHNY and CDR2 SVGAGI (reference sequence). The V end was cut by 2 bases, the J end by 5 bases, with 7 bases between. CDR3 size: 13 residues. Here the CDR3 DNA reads TGTGCCAGCAGTTACGGTCGCCATCAGCCCCAGCATTTT. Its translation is CASSYGRHQPQHF.

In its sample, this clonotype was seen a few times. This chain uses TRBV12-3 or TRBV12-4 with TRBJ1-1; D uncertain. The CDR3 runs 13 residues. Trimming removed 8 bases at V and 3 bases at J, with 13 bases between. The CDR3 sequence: CASSPARYTEAFF. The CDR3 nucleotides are TGTGCCAGCTCCCCGGCCAGGTACACTGAAGCTTTCTTT.

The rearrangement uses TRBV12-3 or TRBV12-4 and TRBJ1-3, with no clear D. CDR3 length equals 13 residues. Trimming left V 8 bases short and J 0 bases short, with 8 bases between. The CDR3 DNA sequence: TGTGCCAGCCGACTCAACTCTGGAAACACCATATATTTT. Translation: CASRLNSGNTIYF.

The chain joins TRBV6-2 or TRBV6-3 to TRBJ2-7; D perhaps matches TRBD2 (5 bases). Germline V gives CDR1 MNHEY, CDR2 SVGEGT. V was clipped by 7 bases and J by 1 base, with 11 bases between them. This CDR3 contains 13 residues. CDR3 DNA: TGTGCCAGCATGAGGGAGAGTTCCTACGAGCAGTACTTC. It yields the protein CASMRESSYEQYF.

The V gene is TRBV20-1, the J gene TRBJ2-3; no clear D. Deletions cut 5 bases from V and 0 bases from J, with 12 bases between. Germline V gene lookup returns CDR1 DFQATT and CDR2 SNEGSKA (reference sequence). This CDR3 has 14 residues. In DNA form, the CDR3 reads TGCAGTGCTTCGACTGGGTTAAGCACAGATACGCAGTATTTT. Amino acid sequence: CSASTGLSTDTQYF.

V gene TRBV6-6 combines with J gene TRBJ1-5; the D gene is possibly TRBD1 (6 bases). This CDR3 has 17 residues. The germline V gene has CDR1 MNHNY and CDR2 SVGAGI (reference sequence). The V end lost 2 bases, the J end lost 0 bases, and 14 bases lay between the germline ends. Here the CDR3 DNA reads TGTGCCAGCAGTTACAGGGGAGGACAGATTAGCAATCAGCCCCAGCATTTT. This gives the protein CASSYRGGQISNQPQHF.

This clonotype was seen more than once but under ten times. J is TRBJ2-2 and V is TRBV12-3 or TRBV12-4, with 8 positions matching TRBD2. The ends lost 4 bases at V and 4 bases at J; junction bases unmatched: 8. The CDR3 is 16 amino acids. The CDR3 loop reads CASSSSSGTSTGELFF. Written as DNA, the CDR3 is TGTGCCAGCAGTTCAAGCTCCGGGACTAGCACCGGGGAGCTGTTTTTT.

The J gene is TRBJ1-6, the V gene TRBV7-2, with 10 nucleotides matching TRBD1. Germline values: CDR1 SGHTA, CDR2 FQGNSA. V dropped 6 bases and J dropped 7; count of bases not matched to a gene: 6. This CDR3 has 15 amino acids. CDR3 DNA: TGTGCCAGCAGTTCGAGACAGGGGGCGAATTCACCCCTCCACTTT. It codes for CASSSRQGANSPLHF.